This T cell receptor beta chain derives from a study of T cell repertoires in cytomegalovirus infection. Study-wide context: The authors relied on CMV epitopes, both recently identified HLA-C-restricted and well-studied HLA-B-restricted.

This clonotype was detected only a few times. The antigen is undetermined. TCRdb called the reads again in MiXCR, with one record for every CDR3 protein. In the table there are under 350,000 distinct CDR3 sequences, 20% to 25% of which are singletons. V was clipped by 0 bases and J by 6 bases, with 9 bases between them. CDR1 and CDR2 from the germline V gene are LNHNV and YYDKDF (reference sequence). This CDR3 region has 13 residues. Findings and caveats of the study: HLA-C-restricted TCR beta clonotypes specific for CMV led the ex vivo response.

This TCR was sampled from a human donor in good health (CMV status not recorded). Some clones in this sample may be carry-over from other donors' samples. Sequences were derived from cultured PBMCs, sampled from culture after CMV antigen stimulation. The rearrangement uses TRBV15 and TRBJ2-7; D gene unclear. The CDR3 nucleotides are TGTGCCACCAGCAGAGATTTGGCTTCCGAGCAGTACGTC. It codes for CATSRDLASEQYV.